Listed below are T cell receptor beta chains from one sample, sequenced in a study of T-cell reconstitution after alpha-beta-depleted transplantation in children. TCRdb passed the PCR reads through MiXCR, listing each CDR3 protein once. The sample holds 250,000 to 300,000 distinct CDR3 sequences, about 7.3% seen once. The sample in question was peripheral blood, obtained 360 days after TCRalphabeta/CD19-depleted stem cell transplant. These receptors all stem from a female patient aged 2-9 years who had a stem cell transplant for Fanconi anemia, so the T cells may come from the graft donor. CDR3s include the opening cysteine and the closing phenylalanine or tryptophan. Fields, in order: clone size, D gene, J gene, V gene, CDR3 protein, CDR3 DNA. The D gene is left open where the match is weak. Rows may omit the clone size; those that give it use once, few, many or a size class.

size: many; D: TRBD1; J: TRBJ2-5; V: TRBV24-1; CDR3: CATSEGGQGIMETQYF; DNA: TGTGCCACCAGTGAGGGGGGACAGGGAATAATGGAGACCCAGTACTTC
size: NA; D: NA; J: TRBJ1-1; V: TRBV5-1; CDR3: CASSLGQDAFF; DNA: TGCGCCAGCAGCTTGGGACAGGACGCTTTCTTT
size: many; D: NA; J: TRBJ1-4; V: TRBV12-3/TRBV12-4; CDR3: CASSLDRVREKLFF; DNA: TGTGCCAGCAGTTTAGACAGGGTCCGAGAAAAACTGTTTTTT
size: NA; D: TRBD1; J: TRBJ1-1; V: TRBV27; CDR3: CASLPGQGELGEAFF; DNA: TGTGCCAGTCTGCCGGGACAGGGGGAGTTGGGTGAAGCTTTCTTT
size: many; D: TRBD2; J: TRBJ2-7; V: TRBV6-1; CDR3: CASSQPSGGQDEQYF; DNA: TGTGCCAGCAGTCAACCTAGCGGGGGGCAAGACGAGCAGTACTTC
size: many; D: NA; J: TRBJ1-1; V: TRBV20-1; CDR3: CSAPRDLNTEAFF; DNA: TGCAGTGCACCCCGGGATTTGAACACTGAAGCTTTCTTT
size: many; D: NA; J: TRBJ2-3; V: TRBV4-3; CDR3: CASSQEEGLADTQYF; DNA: TGCGCCAGCAGCCAAGAGGAGGGTCTAGCAGATACGCAGTATTTT
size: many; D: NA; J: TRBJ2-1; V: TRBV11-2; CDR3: CASGTARIHNEQFF; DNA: TGTGCCAGCGGGACGGCGAGAATACACAATGAGCAGTTCTTC
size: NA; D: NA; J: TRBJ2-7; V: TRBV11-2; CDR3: CASSPGADSYEQYF; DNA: TGTGCCAGCAGCCCCGGGGCCGACTCCTACGAGCAGTACTTC
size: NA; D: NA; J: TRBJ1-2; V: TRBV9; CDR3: CASSVEWGGGGYTF; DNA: TGTGCCAGCAGCGTAGAGTGGGGAGGAGGGGGCTACACCTTC
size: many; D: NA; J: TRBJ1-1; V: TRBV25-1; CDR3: CASSEYISGAGTEAFF; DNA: TGTGCCAGCAGTGAATATATAAGTGGGGCCGGCACTGAAGCTTTCTTT
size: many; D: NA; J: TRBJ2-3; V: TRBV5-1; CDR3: CASSLGVQTDTQYF; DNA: TGCGCCAGCAGCTTGGGGGTTCAAACAGATACGCAGTATTTT
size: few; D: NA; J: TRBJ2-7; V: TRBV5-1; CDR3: CASSLKGSGAHEQYF; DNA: TGCGCCAGCAGCTTGAAGGGGTCAGGGGCGCACGAGCAGTACTTC
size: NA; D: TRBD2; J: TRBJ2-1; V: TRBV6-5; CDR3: CASSYFPGLADNEQFF; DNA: TGTGCCAGCAGTTACTTTCCGGGACTAGCGGACAATGAGCAGTTCTTC
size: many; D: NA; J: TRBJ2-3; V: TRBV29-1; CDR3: CSALVWADTQYF; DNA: TGCAGCGCTCTTGTATGGGCAGATACGCAGTATTTT
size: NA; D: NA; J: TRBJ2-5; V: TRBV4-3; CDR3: CASSQGLNEETQYF; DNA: TGCGCCAGCAGCCAAGGATTAAACGAAGAGACCCAGTACTTC
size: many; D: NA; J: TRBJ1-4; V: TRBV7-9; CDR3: CASSLDGDATNEKLFF; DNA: TGTGCCAGCAGCTTAGATGGGGATGCGACTAATGAAAAACTGTTTTTT
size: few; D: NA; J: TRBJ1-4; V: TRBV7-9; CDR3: CASSEPGPNEKLFF; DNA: TGTGCCAGCAGCGAACCGGGCCCTAATGAAAAACTGTTTTTT
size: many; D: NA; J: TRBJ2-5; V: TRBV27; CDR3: CASSFGYQETQYF; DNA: TGTGCCAGCAGTTTTGGGTACCAAGAGACCCAGTACTTC
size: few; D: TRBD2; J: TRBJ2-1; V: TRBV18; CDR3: CASSQSVTSGGSEQFF; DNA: TGTGCCAGCTCACAATCGGTCACTAGCGGGGGGAGTGAGCAGTTCTTC
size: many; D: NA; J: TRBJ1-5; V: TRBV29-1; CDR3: CSPVWAQPQHF; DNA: TGCAGCCCCGTCTGGGCTCAGCCCCAGCATTTT
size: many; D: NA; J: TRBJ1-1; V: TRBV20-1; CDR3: CSAYLSRVMNTEAFF; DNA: TGCAGTGCTTATCTCAGCAGGGTCATGAACACTGAAGCTTTCTTT
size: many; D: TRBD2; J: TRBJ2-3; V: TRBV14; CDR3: CASSQPGLAGIDTQYF; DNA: TGTGCCAGCAGCCAGCCGGGACTAGCGGGGATAGATACGCAGTATTTT
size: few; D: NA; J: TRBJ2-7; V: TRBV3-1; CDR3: CASSQDSVGYEQYF; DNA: TGTGCCAGCAGCCAAGATAGCGTTGGCTACGAGCAGTACTTC
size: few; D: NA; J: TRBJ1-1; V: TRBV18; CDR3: CASSPPSGSTEAFF; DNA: TGTGCCAGCTCACCACCGTCGGGGAGCACTGAAGCTTTCTTT
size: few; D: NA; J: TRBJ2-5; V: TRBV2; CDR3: CASSPPQLVTAETQYF; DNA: TGTGCCAGCAGTCCACCTCAACTAGTAACGGCAGAGACCCAGTACTTC
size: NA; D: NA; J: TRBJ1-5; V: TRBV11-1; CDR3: CASSSMGGAGDFNQPQHF; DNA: TGTGCCAGCAGCTCAATGGGGGGGGCAGGGGATTTCAATCAGCCCCAGCATTTT
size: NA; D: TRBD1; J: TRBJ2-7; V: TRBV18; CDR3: CASSGTGRFEQYF; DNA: TGTGCCAGCTCAGGGACAGGGAGATTCGAGCAGTACTTC
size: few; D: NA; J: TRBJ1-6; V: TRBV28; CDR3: CASSPATGNSPLHF; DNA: TGTGCCAGCAGCCCAGCTACAGGGAATTCACCCCTCCACTTT